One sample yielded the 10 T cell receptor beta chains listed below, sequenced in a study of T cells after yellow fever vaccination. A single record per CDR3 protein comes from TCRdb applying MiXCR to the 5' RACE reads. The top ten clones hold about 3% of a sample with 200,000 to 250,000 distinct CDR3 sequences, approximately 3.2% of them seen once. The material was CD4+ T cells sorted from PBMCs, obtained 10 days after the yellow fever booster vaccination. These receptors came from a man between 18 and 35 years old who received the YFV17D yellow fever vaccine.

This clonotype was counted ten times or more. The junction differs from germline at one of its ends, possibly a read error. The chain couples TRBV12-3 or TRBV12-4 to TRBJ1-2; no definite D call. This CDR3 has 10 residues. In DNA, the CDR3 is TGTGCCAGCTCACCATACCGACAATCCTTC. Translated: CASSPYRQSF.

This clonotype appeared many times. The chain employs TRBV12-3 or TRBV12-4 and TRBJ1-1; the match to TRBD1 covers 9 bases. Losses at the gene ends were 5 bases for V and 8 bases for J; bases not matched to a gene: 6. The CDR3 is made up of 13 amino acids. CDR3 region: CASSPQTGGEAFF. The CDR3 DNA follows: TGTGCCAGCAGTCCTCAGACAGGGGGGGAAGCTTTCTTT.

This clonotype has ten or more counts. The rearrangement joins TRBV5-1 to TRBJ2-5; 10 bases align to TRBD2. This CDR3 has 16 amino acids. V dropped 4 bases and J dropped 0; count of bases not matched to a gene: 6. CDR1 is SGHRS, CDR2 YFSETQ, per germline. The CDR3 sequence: CASSGRSGGHQETQYF. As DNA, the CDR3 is TGCGCCAGCAGCGGCCGTAGCGGGGGGCACCAAGAGACCCAGTACTTC.

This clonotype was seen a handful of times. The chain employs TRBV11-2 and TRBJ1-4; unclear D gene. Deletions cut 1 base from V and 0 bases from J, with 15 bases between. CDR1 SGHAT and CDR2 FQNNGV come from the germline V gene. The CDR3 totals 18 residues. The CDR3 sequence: CASSLGPLDLATNEKLFF. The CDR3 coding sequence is TGTGCCAGCAGCTTAGGTCCGCTGGACCTGGCAACTAATGAAAAACTGTTTTTT. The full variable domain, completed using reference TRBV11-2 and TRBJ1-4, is EAGVAQSPRYKIIEKRQSVAFWCNPISGHATLYWYQQILGQGPKLLIQFQNNGVVDDSQLPKDRFSAERLKGVDSTLKIQPAKLEDSAVYLCASSLGPLDLATNEKLFFGSGTQLSVL.

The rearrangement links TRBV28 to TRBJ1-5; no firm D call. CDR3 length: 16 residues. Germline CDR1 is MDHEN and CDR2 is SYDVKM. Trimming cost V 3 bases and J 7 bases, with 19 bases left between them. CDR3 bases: TGTGCCAGCAGTTTTTCGGCGCGGGCCAATAGACAGCCCCAGCATTTT. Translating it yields CASSFSARANRQPQHF.

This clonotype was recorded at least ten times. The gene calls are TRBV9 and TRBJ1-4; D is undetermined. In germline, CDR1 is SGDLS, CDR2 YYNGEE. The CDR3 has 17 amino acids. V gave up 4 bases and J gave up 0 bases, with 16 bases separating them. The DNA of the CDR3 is TGTGCCAGCAGCACCGGACGGAACTTTGCAACTAATGAAAAACTGTTTTTT. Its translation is CASSTGRNFATNEKLFF.

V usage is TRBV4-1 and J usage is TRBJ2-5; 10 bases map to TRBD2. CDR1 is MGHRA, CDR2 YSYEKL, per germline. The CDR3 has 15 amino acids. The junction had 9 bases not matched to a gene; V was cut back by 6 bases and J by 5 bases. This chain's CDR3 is CASRQLAGIMETQYF. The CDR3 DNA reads TGCGCCAGCAGGCAACTAGCGGGGATAATGGAGACCCAGTACTTC.

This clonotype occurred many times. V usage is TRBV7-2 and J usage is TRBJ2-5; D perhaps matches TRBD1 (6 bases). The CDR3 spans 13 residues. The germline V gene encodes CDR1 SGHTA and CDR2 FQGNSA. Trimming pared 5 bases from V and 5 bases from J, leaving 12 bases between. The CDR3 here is CASSHTGSETQYF. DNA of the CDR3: TGTGCCAGCAGCCATACAGGGTCGGAGACCCAGTACTTC.

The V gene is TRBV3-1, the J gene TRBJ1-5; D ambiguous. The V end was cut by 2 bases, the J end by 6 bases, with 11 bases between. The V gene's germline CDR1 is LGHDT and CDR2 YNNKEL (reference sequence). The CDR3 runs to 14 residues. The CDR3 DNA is TGTGCCAGCAGCCAAACCCCCTCCATTCAGCCCCAGCATTTT. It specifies CASSQTPSIQPQHF.

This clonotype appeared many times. The CDR3 sequence is CASSREAVETQYF. CDR3 bases: TGTGCCAGCAGCCGCGAGGCAGTTGAGACCCAGTACTTC. J is TRBJ2-5 and V is TRBV28; D is ambiguous. CDR1 and CDR2 from the germline V gene are MDHEN and SYDVKM. There are 13 residues in the CDR3. V lost 6 bases to trimming and J lost 5 bases, with 13 bases between them. Drawing the rest from reference TRBV28 and TRBJ2-5, the complete variable domain is DVKVTQSSRYLVKRTGEKVFLECVQDMDHENMFWYRQDPGLGLRLIYFSYDVKMKEKGDIPEGYSVSREKKERFSLILESASTNQTSMYLCASSREAVETQYFGPGTRLLVL.